Sequencing of this TCR beta chain was carried out in a study of control samples from healthy donors and cancer patients. The data were produced by immunoSEQ multiplex PCR, yet TCRdb's version contains in-frame clones alone and is incomplete. The table records 90,000 to 140,000 clones, about four fifths of them present only once. The CDR3 extends over 19 amino acids. V lost 2 bases to trimming and J lost 4 bases, with 21 bases between them. Germline V CDR1 and CDR2: MDHEN, SYDVKM. The genes are TRBV28 and TRBJ1-6; tentatively, D is TRBD1 (6 bases). The sequenced sample was blood. The sequence came from a woman between 45 and 65 years old in good health. This chain's CDR3 is CASSLSQGLGGLYNSPLHF. In DNA, the CDR3 is TGTGCCAGCAGTTTAAGTCAGGGGCTCGGAGGATTATATAATTCACCCCTCCACTTT.